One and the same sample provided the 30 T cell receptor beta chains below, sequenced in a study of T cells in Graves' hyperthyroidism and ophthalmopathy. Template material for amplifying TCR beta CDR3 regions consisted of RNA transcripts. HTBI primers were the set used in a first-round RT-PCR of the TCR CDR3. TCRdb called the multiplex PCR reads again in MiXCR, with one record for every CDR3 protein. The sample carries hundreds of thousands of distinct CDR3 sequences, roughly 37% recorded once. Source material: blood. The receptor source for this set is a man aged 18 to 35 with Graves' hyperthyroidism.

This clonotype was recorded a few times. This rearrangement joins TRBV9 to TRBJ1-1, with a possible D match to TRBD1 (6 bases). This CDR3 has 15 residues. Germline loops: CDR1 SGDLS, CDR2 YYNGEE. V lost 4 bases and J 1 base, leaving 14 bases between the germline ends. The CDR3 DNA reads TGTGCCAGCAGCTTAACCGGGGGACAGAACACTGAAGCTTTCTTT. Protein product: CASSLTGGQNTEAFF.

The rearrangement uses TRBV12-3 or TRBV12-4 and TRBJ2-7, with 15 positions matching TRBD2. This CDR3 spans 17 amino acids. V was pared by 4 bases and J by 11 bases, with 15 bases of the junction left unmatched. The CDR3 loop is CASSSGQGGGLAGGKYF. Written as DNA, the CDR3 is TGTGCCAGCAGTTCAGGACAGGGTGGAGGACTAGCGGGAGGGAAGTACTTC.

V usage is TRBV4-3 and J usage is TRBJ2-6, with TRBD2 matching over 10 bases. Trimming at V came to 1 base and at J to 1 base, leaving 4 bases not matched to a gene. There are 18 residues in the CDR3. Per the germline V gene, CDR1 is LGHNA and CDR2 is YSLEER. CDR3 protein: CASSQGGLAESGANVLTF. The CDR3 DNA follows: TGCGCCAGCAGCCAAGGAGGACTAGCGGAGTCTGGGGCCAACGTCCTGACTTTC.

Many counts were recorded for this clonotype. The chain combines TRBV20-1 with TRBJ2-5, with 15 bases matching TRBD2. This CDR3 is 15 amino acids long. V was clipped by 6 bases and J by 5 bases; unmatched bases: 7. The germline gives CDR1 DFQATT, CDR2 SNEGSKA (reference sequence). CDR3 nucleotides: TGCAGTGCCGTCCCCGGGACTAGCGGGGGGGAGACCCAGTACTTC. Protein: CSAVPGTSGGETQYF.

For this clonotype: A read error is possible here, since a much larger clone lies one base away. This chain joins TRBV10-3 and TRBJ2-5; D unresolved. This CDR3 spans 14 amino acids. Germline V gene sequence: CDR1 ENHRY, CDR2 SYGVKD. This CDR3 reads CAISESSLEEAQYF. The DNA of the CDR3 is TGTGCCATCAGTGAGTCCTCCCTGGAAGAGGCCCAGTACTTC.

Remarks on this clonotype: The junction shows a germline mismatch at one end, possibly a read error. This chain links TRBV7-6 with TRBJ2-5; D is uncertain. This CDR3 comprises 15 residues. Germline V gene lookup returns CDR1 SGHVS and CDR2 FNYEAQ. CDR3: CASSLISKYGETQYF. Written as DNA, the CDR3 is TGCGCCAGCAGCCTTATCTCTAAATACGGAGAGACCCAGTACTTC.

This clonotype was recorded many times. The CDR3 nucleotides are TGTGCCAGTAGTATGGGGCGGGAAACTGAAGCTTTCTTT. This translates into CASSMGRETEAFF. V usage is TRBV19 and J usage is TRBJ1-1; D might be TRBD1 (5 bases). Trimming left V 3 bases short and J 5 bases short, with 10 bases between. Germline V gene lookup returns CDR1 LNHDA and CDR2 SQIVND (reference sequence). CDR3 length: 13 residues.

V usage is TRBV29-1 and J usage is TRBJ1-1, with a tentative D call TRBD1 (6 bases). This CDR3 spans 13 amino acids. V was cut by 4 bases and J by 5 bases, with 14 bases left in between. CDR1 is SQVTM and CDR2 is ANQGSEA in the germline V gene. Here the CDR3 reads CSVARGDGTEAFF. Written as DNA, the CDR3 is TGCAGCGTTGCCAGGGGAGATGGGACTGAAGCTTTCTTT.

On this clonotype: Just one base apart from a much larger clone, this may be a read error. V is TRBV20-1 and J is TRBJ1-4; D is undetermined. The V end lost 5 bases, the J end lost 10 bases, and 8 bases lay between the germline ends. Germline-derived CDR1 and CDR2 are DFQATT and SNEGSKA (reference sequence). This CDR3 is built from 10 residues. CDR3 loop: CSAGVGKLFF. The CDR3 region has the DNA TGCAGTGCTGGGGTAGGAAAACTGTTTTTT.

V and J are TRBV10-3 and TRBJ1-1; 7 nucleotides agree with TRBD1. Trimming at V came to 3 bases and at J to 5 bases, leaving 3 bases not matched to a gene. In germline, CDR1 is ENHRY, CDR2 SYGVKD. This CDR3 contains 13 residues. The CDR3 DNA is TGTGCCATCAGTGACCCGACAGGGACTGAAGCTTTCTTT. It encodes CAISDPTGTEAFF.

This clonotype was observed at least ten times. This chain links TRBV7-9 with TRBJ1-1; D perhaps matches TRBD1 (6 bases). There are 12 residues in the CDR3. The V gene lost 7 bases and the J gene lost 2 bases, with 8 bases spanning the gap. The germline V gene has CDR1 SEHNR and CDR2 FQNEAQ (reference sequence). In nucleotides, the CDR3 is TGTGCCAGCATTGGGGGCAACACTGAAGCTTTCTTT. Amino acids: CASIGGNTEAFF.

The CDR3 here is CASSYSDGWKDTQYF. The CDR3 DNA follows: TGTGCCAGCAGTTACTCGGACGGGTGGAAAGATACGCAGTATTTT. This chain joins TRBV6-5 and TRBJ2-3, with D unresolved. This CDR3 spans 15 amino acids. Germline CDR1 MNHEY, CDR2 SVGAGI. Trimming took off 0 bases at V and 5 bases at J, with 12 bases between the two ends.

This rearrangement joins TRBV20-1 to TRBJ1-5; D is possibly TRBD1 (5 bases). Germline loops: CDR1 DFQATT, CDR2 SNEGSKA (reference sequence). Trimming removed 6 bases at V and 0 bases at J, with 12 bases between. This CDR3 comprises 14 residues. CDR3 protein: CSARDPNSNQPQHF. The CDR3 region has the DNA TGCAGTGCCCGGGACCCGAATAGCAATCAGCCCCAGCATTTT.

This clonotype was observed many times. The CDR3 nucleotides read TGTGCCACCAGTCACGGATTCTATGGCTACACCTTC. Translated, it gives CATSHGFYGYTF. The rearrangement links TRBV24-1 to TRBJ1-2; D is undetermined. CDR3 size: 12 residues. Germline V lookup: CDR1 KGHDR, CDR2 SFDVKD. V was trimmed by 6 bases and J by 4 bases, leaving 8 bases between them.

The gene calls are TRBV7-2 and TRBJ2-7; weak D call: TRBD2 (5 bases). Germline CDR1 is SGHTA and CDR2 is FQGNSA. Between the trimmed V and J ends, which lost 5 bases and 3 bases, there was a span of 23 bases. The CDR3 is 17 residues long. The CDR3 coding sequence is TGTGCCAGCAGCCCCGTCAAGCATAGCGCAGTGGGCTACGAGCAGTACTTC. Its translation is CASSPVKHSAVGYEQYF. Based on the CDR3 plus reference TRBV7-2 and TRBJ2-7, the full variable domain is GAGVSQSPSNKVTEKGKDVELRCDPISGHTALYWYRQSLGQGLEFLIYFQGNSAPDKSGLPSDRFSAERTGGSVSTLTIQRTQQEDSAVYLCASSPVKHSAVGYEQYFGPGTRLTVT.

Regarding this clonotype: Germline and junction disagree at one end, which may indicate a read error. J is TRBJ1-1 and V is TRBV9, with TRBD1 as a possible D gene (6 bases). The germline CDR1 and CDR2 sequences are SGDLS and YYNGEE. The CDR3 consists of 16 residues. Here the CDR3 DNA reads TGCGCCAGCAGCCAGCCTTTAGTCGGGGGGCGAACTGAAGCTTTCTTT. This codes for CASSQPLVGGRTEAFF.

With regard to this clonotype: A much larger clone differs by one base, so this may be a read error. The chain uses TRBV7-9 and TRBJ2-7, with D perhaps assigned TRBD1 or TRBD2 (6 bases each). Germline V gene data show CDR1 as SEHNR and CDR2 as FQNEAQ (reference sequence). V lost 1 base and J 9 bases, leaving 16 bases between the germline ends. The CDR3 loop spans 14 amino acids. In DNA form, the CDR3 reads TGTGCCAGCAGCTTAGGTGGGGGGCTCCACGGGCAGTACTTC. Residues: CASSLGGGLHGQYF.

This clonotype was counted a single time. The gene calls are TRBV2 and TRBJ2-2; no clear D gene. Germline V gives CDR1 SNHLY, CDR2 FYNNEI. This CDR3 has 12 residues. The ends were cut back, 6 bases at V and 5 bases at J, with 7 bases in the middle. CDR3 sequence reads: CASSHKTGELFF. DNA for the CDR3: TGTGCCAGCAGCCATAAGACCGGGGAGCTGTTTTTT.

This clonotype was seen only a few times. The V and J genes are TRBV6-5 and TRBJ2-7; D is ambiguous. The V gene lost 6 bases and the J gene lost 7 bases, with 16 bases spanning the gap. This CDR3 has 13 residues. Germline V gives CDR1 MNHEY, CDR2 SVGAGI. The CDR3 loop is CASSPGSPWEQYF. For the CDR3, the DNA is TGTGCCAGCAGCCCCGGCAGCCCCTGGGAGCAGTACTTC.

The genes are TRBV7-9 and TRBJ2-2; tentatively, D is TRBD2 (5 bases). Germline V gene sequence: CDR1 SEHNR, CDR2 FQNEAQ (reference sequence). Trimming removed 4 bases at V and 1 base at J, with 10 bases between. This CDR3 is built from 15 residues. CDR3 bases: TGTGCCAGCAGCTCTCCGGGGAAGAACACCGGGGAGCTGTTTTTT. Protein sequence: CASSSPGKNTGELFF.

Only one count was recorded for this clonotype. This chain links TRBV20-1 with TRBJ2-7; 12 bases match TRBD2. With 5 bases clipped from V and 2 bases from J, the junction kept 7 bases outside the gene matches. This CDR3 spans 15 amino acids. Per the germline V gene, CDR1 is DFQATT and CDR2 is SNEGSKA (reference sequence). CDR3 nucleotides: TGCAGTGCTGATCTAGCGGGAGGGGCTGCCTACGAGCAGTACTTC. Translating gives CSADLAGGAAYEQYF.

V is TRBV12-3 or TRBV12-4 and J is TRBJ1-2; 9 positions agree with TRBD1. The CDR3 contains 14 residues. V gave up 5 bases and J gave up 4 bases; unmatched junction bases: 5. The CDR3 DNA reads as TGTGCCAGCAGTCGGACAGGGGCGGGCTATGGCTACACCTTC. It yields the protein CASSRTGAGYGYTF.

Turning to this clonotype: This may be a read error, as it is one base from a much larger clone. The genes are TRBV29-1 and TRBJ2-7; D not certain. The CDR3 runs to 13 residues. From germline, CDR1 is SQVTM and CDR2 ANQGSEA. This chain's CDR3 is CSVETGLGSEEYF. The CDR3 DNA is TGCAGCGTTGAAACGGGTTTGGGATCCGAGGAGTACTTC.

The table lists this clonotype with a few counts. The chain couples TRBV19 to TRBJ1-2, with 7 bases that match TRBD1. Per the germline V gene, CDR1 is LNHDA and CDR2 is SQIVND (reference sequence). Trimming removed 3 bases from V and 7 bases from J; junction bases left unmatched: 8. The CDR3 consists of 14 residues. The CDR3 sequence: CASSIGGTASGYTF. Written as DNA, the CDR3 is TGTGCCAGTAGTATTGGGGGGACAGCGTCTGGCTACACCTTC.

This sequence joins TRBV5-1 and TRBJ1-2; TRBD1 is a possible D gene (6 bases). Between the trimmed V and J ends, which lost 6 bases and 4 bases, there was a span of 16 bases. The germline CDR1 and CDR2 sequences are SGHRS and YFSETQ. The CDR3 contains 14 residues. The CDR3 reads CASTGPTGSYGYTF. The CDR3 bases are TGCGCCAGCACCGGACCGACAGGTTCCTATGGCTACACCTTC.

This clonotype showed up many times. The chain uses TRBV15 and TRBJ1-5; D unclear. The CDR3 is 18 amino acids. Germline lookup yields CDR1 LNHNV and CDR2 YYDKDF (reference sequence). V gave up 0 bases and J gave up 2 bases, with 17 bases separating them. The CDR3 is CATSRDTYGYGGNQPQHF. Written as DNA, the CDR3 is TGTGCCACCAGCAGAGATACCTATGGCTATGGGGGCAATCAGCCCCAGCATTTT.

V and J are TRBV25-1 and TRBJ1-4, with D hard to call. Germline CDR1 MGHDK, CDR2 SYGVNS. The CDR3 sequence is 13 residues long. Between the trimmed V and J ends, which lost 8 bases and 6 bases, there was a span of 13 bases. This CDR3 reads CASVAPTDEKLFF. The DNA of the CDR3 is TGTGCCAGCGTTGCCCCCACGGATGAAAAACTGTTTTTT.

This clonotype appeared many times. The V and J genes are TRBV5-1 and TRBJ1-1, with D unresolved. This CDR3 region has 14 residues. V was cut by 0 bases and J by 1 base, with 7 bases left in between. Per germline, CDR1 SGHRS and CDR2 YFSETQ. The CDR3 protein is CASSLEGWNTEAFF. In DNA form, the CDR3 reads TGCGCCAGCAGCTTGGAAGGCTGGAACACTGAAGCTTTCTTT.

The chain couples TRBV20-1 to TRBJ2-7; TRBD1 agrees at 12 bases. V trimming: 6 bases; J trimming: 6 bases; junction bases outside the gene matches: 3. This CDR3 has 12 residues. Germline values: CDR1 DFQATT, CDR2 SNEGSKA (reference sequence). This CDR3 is CSAGTGGREQYF. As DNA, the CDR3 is TGCAGTGCCGGGACAGGGGGCCGCGAGCAGTACTTC.

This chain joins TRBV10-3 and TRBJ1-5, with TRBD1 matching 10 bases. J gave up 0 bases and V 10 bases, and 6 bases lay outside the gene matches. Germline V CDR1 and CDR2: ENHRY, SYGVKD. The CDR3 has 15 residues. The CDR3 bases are TGTGCCACCGGGACAGGGGCCGATAGCAATCAGCCCCAGCATTTT. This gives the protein CATGTGADSNQPQHF.